Each of the 7 T cell receptor beta chains below was sequenced from the same sample in a study of T cells in localized non-small cell lung cancer. Sequenced by immunoSEQ multiplex PCR; TCRdb stores in-frame clones only, minus some. The sample has 50,000 to 70,000 clones, roughly nine tenths seen once. The sequences come from peripheral blood, collected before any cancer treatment. Source of these receptors: a man between 40 and 70 years old with stage I lung adenocarcinoma.

The chain couples TRBV19 to TRBJ2-7; 11 bases fit TRBD2. This CDR3 is 14 amino acids long. V shed 6 bases and J 3 bases; nucleotides not matched to a gene: 4. Germline CDR1 and CDR2: LNHDA and SQIVND (reference sequence). CDR3 amino acids: CASSRGLADYEQYF. DNA for the CDR3: TGTGCCAGTAGCCGGGGACTAGCGGACTACGAGCAGTACTTC. Full variable domain (remainder filled in from reference TRBV19 and TRBJ2-7): DGGITQSPKYLFRKEGQNVTLSCEQNLNHDAMYWYRQDPGQGLRLIYYSQIVNDFQKGDIAEGYSVSREKKESFPLTVTSAQKNPTAFYLCASSRGLADYEQYFGPGTRLTVT.

The chain couples TRBV10-1 to TRBJ2-7; 8 bases are a match to TRBD2. Trimming took 10 bases from V and 5 from J; bases not matched to a gene: 7. Germline V gene lookup returns CDR1 WNHNN and CDR2 SYGVQD (reference sequence). The CDR3 contains 12 residues. CDR3 DNA sequence: TGCGCCACCCGGGGGGGTCCCAACGAGCAGTACTTC. Residues: CATRGGPNEQYF.

This rearrangement joins TRBV30 to TRBJ2-5; 8 bases line up with TRBD2. Germline-derived CDR1 and CDR2 are GTSNPN and SVGIG (reference sequence). The V segment lost 5 bases and the J segment 4 bases; nucleotides outside the gene matches: 6. This CDR3 has 13 amino acids. The DNA of the CDR3 is TGTGCCTGGGGGACTAGAACGTCAGAGACCCAGTACTTC. It codes for CAWGTRTSETQYF.

The chain links TRBV7-2 to TRBJ1-2, with 10 nucleotides matching TRBD1. The CDR3 has 14 amino acids. CDR1 is SGHTA, CDR2 FQGNSA, per germline. V dropped 2 bases and J dropped 8; count of bases not matched to a gene: 5. The CDR3 loop reads CASSLPGQGNGYTF. In nucleotides, the CDR3 is TGTGCCAGCAGCTTACCGGGACAGGGGAACGGCTACACCTTC. The full variable domain, completed using reference TRBV7-2 and TRBJ1-2, is GAGVSQSPSNKVTEKGKDVELRCDPISGHTALYWYRQSLGQGLEFLIYFQGNSAPDKSGLPSDRFSAERTGGSVSTLTIQRTQQEDSAVYLCASSLPGQGNGYTFGSGTRLTVV.

This rearrangement joins TRBV7-8 to TRBJ2-1, with D perhaps TRBD2 (6 bases). V was pared by 5 bases and J by 9 bases, with 11 bases between. Per germline, CDR1 SGHVS and CDR2 FQNEAQ. There are 12 residues in the CDR3. CDR3 sequence (DNA): TGTGCCAGCAGCCGGACTACCAGTGAGCAGTTCTTC. As protein: CASSRTTSEQFF.

The V and J genes are TRBV7-2 and TRBJ2-7; weak D call: TRBD2 (5 bases). The CDR3 is 15 amino acids. CDR1 SGHTA and CDR2 FQGNSA come from the germline V gene. Trimming took off 1 base at V and 1 base at J, with 11 bases between the two ends. The CDR3 region has the DNA TGTGCCAGCAGCTTAGTGGGCGGGCTATCCTACGAGCAGTACTTC. This sequence encodes CASSLVGGLSYEQYF.

Here the CDR3 DNA reads TGTGCCAGCAGTCACACAGGGGGGGAGACCCAGTACTTC. Its translation: CASSHTGGETQYF. The V gene is TRBV27, the J gene TRBJ2-5, with 8 bases that match TRBD1. With V trimmed by 5 bases and J by 5 bases, 4 bases remained unmatched. CDR1 is MNHEY, CDR2 SMNVEV, per germline (reference sequence). The CDR3 is 13 residues long.